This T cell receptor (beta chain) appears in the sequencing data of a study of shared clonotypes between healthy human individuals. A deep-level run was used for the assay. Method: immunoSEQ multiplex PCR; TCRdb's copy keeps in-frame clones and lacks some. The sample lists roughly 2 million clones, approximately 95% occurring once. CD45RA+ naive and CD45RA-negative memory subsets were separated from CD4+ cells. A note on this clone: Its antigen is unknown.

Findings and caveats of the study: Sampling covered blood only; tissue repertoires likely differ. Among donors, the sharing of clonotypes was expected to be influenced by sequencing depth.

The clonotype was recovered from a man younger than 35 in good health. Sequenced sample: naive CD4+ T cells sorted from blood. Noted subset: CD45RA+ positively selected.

Here the CDR3 DNA reads TGTGCCAGCAGTTCAGGGGTTGAGACCGGGGAGCTGTTTTTT. It yields the protein CASSSGVETGELFF. The chain joins TRBV6-6 to TRBJ2-2, with D maybe TRBD1 (6 bases). From germline, CDR1 is MNHNY and CDR2 SVGAGI (reference sequence). With 4 bases removed from V and 5 bases from J, the gap between germline ends came to 11 bases. This CDR3 spans 14 amino acids.